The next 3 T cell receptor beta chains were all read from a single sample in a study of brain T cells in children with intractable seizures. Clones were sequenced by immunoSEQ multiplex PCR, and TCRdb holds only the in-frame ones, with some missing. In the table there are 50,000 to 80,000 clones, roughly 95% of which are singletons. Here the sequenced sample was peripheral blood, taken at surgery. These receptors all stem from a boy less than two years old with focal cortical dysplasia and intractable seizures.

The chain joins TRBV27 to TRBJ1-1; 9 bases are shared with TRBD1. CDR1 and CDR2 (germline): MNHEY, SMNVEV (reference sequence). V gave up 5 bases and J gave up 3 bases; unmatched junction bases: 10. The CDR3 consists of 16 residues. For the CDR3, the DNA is TGTGCCAGCAGTAACCGTCCATGGGACAGGGACACTGAAGCTTTCTTT. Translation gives CASSNRPWDRDTEAFF.

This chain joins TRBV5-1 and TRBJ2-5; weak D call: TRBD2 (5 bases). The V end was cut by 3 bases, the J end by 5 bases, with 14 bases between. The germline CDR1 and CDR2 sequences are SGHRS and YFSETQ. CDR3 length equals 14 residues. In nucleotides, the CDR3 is TGCGCCAGCAGCTCAACCCTAGCCGAGGAGACCCAGTACTTC. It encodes CASSSTLAEETQYF.

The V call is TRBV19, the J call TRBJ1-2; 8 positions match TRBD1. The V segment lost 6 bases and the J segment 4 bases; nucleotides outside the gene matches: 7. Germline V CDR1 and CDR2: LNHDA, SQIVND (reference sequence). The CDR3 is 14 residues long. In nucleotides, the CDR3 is TGTGCCAGTAGAGCGACAGGGGCTGGCTATGGCTACACCTTC. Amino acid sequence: CASRATGAGYGYTF.